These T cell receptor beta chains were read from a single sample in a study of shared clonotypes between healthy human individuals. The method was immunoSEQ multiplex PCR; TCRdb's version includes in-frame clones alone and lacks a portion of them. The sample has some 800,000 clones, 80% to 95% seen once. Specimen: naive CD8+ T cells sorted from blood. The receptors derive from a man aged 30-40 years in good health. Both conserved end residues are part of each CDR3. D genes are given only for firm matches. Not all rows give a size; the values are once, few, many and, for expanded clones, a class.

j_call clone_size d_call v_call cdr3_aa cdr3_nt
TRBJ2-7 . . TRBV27 CASTIRRGYEQYF TGTGCCAGCACCATCAGAAGAGGCTACGAGCAGTACTTC
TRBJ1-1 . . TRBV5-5 CASSPWDFNTEAFF TGTGCCAGCAGCCCCTGGGACTTCAACACTGAAGCTTTCTTT
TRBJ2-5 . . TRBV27 CASSFRGPKETQYF TGTGCCAGCAGTTTCCGGGGGCCAAAAGAGACCCAGTACTTC
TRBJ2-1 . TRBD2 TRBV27 CASSPPGEVAGVLYEQFF TGTGCCAGCAGTCCCCCGGGTGAGGTAGCGGGAGTCCTCTATGAGCAGTTCTTC
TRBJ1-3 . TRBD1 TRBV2 CASSQDRADTIYF TGTGCCAGCAGTCAGGACAGGGCCGACACCATATATTTT
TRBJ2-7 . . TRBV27 CASSLTPVREQYF TGTGCCAGCAGTTTAACCCCTGTGAGGGAGCAGTACTTC
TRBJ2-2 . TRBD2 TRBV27 CASSPGTSGRNTGELFF TGTGCCAGCAGTCCCGGGACTAGCGGGAGGAACACCGGGGAGCTGTTTTTT
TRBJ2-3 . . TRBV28 CASSLNDRRTDTQYF TGTGCCAGCAGTTTAAACGACCGTAGAACAGATACGCAGTATTTT
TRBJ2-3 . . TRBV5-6 CASSVSGRGTDTQYF TGTGCCAGCAGCGTGTCAGGGAGGGGGACAGATACGCAGTATTTT
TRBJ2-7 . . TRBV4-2 CASSQPDRGGYEQYF TGTGCCAGCAGCCAACCTGATCGGGGTGGCTACGAGCAGTACTTC
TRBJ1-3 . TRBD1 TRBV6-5 CASTRTGVSGNTIYF TGTGCCAGCACTAGAACAGGGGTCTCTGGAAACACCATATATTTT
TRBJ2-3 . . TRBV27 CASRSPGREVADTQYF TGTGCCAGCAGGTCTCCCGGCAGGGAGGTGGCAGATACGCAGTATTTT
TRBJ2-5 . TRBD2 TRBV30 CARTSGRMETQYF TGTGCTCGAACTAGCGGGAGGATGGAGACCCAGTACTTC
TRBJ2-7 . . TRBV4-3 CASSQTTGPYEQYF TGCGCCAGCAGCCAGACGACGGGCCCCTACGAGCAGTACTTC
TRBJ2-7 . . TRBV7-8 CASSTRLRPKGADYEQYF TGTGCCAGCAGCACCCGGCTCCGTCCAAAAGGGGCCGACTACGAGCAGTACTTC
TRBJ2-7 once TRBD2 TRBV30 CAWSGGGGREQYF TGTGCCTGGAGTGGGGGGGGAGGGCGCGAGCAGTACTTC
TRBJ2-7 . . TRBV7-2 CASTPFPGGTPSNF TGTGCCAGCACCCCCTTTCCGGGTGGGACCCCCAGTAACTTC
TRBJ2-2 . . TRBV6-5 CASSYNNAANTGELFF TGTGCCAGCAGTTACAATAACGCCGCGAACACCGGGGAGCTGTTTTTT
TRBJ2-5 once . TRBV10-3 CAISEGETQYF TGTGCCATCAGTGAGGGAGAGACCCAGTACTTC
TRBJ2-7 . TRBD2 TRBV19 CASRFGTSGTYEQYF TGTGCCAGTAGATTCGGGACTAGCGGTACCTACGAGCAGTACTTC
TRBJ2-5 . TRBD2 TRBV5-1 CASSLAWASGLKETQYF TGCGCCAGCAGCTTGGCCTGGGCTAGCGGGCTAAAGGAGACCCAGTACTTC
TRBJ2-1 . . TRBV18 CASSPREPVSYNEQFF TGTGCCAGCTCACCTCGTGAGCCGGTCTCCTACAATGAGCAGTTCTTC
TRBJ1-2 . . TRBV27 CASSFVSSYGYTF TGTGCCAGCAGTTTTGTTTCTTCCTATGGCTACACCTTC
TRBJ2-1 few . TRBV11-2 CASSLGLNEQFF TGTGCCAGCAGCTTAGGACTCAATGAGCAGTTCTTC
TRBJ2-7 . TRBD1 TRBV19 CASSIAAGGSYEQYF TGTGCCAGTAGTATAGCAGCAGGGGGCTCCTACGAGCAGTACTTC
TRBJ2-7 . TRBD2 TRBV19 CASSPGLGYEQYF TGTGCCAGTTCCCCGGGACTAGGCTACGAGCAGTACTTC
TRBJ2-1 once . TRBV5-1 CASSLARVYEQFF TGCGCCAGCAGCTTGGCGAGGGTTTATGAGCAGTTCTTC
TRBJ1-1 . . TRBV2 CASKEGSGWNTEAFF TGTGCCAGCAAGGAGGGTTCTGGGTGGAACACTGAAGCTTTCTTT
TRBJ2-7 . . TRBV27 CASRTKYLGDPAPNYEQYF TGTGCCAGCAGGACTAAATATTTGGGCGATCCGGCCCCTAACTACGAGCAGTACTTC
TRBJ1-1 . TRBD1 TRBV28 CASTLRTGGPEAFF TGTGCCAGCACCTTACGTACAGGGGGCCCTGAAGCTTTCTTT
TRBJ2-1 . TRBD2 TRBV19 CASSIVLAGGNEQFF TGTGCCAGTAGTATCGTGCTAGCGGGAGGCAATGAGCAGTTCTTC
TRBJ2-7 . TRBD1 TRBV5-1 CASSRDSLYEQYF TGCGCCAGCAGCCGGGACAGCCTGTACGAGCAGTACTTC
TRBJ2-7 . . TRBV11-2 CASSPTLSDEQYF TGTGCCAGCAGCCCCACCCTCAGCGACGAGCAGTACTTC
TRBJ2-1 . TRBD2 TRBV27 CASSLLAGGNEQFF TGTGCCAGCAGTTTACTAGCGGGAGGAAATGAGCAGTTCTTC
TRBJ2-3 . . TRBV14 CASSLYSSSAYTDTQYF TGTGCCAGCAGCCTTTACAGTTCCTCAGCTTACACAGATACGCAGTATTTT
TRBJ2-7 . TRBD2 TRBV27 CASSLGGAGAYEQYF TGTGCCAGCAGTTTGGGGGGAGCGGGAGCCTACGAGCAGTACTTC
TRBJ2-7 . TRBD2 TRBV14 CASTQRAGELYEQYF TGTGCCAGCACCCAAAGAGCGGGAGAACTCTACGAGCAGTACTTC
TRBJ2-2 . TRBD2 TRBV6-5 CATLPGLATGELFF TGTGCCACTTTACCGGGACTAGCGACTGGGGAGCTGTTTTTT
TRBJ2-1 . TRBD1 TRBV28 CASSRDRAVDEQFF TGTGCCAGCAGCCGGGACAGGGCGGTGGATGAGCAGTTCTTC
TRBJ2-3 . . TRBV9 CASSSRAGGTDTQYF TGTGCCAGCAGCTCAAGAGCCGGTGGCACAGATACGCAGTATTTT
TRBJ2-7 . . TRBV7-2 CASSLAGPGATSYEQYF TGTGCCAGCAGCTTAGCCGGCCCGGGAGCCACTTCCTACGAGCAGTACTTC
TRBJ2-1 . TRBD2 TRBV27 CASSLSVGSGSNEQFF TGTGCCAGCAGTTTATCGGTCGGTAGCGGGAGTAATGAGCAGTTCTTC
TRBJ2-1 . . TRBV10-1 CASSESVTAAYNEQFF TGCGCCAGCAGTGAGTCCGTGACAGCTGCCTACAATGAGCAGTTCTTC
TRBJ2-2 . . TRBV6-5 CASSYGVNTGELFF TGTGCCAGCAGTTACGGGGTGAACACCGGGGAGCTGTTTTTT